These 28 T cell receptor beta chains share one sample of origin, sequenced in a study of breast tumors, draining lymph nodes, adjacent tissues. Axillary draining lymph nodes of breast cancer patients supplied the node samples. TCRdb independently ran MiXCR on the multiplex PCR reads; one entry per CDR3 protein. The repertoire includes about 180,000 distinct CDR3 sequences, approximately 33% of them detected once, and about 3.9% sits in the top ten. Sequencing used axillary lymph node tissue. Receptor source: a female donor with breast cancer. Some clones in this sample may be carry-over from other donors' samples.

This clonotype has ten or more counts. The chain has TRBV7-9 and TRBJ2-2, with 12 bases identical to TRBD2. The CDR3 extends over 17 amino acids. Germline V gene sequence: CDR1 SEHNR, CDR2 FQNEAQ (reference sequence). V was clipped by 5 bases and J by 7 bases; unmatched bases: 11. The CDR3 coding sequence is TGTGCCAGCAGCCCTCCCCTAGCGGGGGGGGATGGCGGGGAGCTGTTTTTT. This gives the protein CASSPPLAGGDGGELFF.

There are many counts of this clonotype. This chain connects TRBV25-1 to TRBJ1-6; D uncertain. This CDR3 is 13 amino acids long. The germline CDR1 and CDR2 sequences are MGHDK and SYGVNS. Trimming took 8 bases from V and 8 from J, leaving 13 bases between them. CDR3 region: CASQQKTDSPLHF. For the CDR3, the DNA is TGTGCCAGCCAACAGAAGACCGATTCACCCCTCCACTTT.

This clonotype was seen only a few times. A much larger clone is a single base away; this may be a read error. CDR3: CASSFVGGAPGGNEQFF. CDR3 in DNA: TGTGCCAGCAGCTTTGTAGGGGGAGCGCCAGGAGGCAATGAGCAGTTCTTC. The chain links TRBV11-2 to TRBJ2-1; D is possibly TRBD1 (6 bases). V lost 3 bases, J lost 6 bases, and 21 bases lay in between. Germline-derived CDR1 and CDR2 are SGHAT and FQNNGV. There are 17 residues in the CDR3.

This clonotype has only one observation. It is likely a read error, because the conserved phenylalanine at the end of the CDR3 is missing. The DNA is omitted, as the CDR3 cannot be located on it reliably, and the CDR3 follows TCRdb's listing. V gene TRBV5-1 combines with J gene TRBJ2-5; the table gives TRBD1 as D, unverified against the DNA. The germline V gene encodes CDR1 SGHRS and CDR2 YFSETQ. The CDR3 has 8 residues if both end residues are counted. CDR3 in amino acids: CASSPQGG.

The sample holds a few counts of this clonotype. This may be a read error, as it is one base from a much larger clone. The rearrangement uses TRBV12-3 or TRBV12-4 and TRBJ2-2, with 10 bases lining up with TRBD2. There are 16 residues in the CDR3. The J segment lost 7 bases and the V segment lost 3 bases, leaving 8 bases of the junction unmatched. For the CDR3, the DNA is TGTGCCAGCAGTTTTCCCCCTAGCGGGAGTGGCGGGGAGCTGTTTTTT. Encoded protein: CASSFPPSGSGGELFF.

The chain carries TRBV30 and TRBJ1-3; 10 nucleotides agree with TRBD1. V lost 5 bases, J lost 1 base, and 2 bases stayed unmatched. Germline V gene sequence: CDR1 GTSNPN, CDR2 SVGIG (reference sequence). The CDR3 is made up of 14 amino acids. The CDR3 reads CAWGTGVSGNTIYF. CDR3 DNA: TGTGCCTGGGGGACAGGGGTGTCTGGAAACACCATATATTTT.

The J gene is TRBJ1-1, the V gene TRBV6-5; D uncertain. Germline CDR1 reads MNHEY; CDR2 reads SVGAGI. V was shortened by 4 bases and J by 1 base, with 4 bases between the two germline ends. This CDR3 comprises 12 residues. The CDR3 DNA reads TGTGCCAGCAGTTCTACGAACACTGAAGCTTTCTTT. Protein: CASSSTNTEAFF.

This clonotype was seen many times. V usage is TRBV14 and J usage is TRBJ1-4; 7 positions match TRBD1. Germline V CDR1 and CDR2: SGHDN, FVKESK. This CDR3 spans 13 amino acids. The J segment lost 12 bases and the V segment lost 2 bases, leaving 6 bases of the junction unmatched. CDR3 sequence (DNA): TGTGCCAGCAGCCAAATTGACAGGGACGAACTGTTTTTT. Residues: CASSQIDRDELFF.

Only a few counts were recorded for this clonotype. The chain is built from TRBV5-8 and TRBJ2-1, with TRBD1 as a possible D gene (5 bases). Trimming took off 3 bases at V and 0 bases at J, with 16 bases between the two ends. The CDR3 is 17 amino acids. Per germline, CDR1 SGHTS and CDR2 YDEGEE. The CDR3 loop reads CASSSSTARSSYNEQFF. For the CDR3, the DNA is TGTGCCAGCAGCTCATCGACAGCGCGGAGCTCCTACAATGAGCAGTTCTTC. The full variable domain, with the rest looked up from reference TRBV5-8 and TRBJ2-1, is EAGVTQSPTHLIKTRGQQATLRCSPISGHTSVYWYQQALGLGLQFLLWYDEGEERNRGNFPPRFSGRQFPNYSSELNVNALELEDSALYLCASSSSTARSSYNEQFFGPGTRLTVL.

V is TRBV12-3 or TRBV12-4 and J is TRBJ2-3; no clear D gene. CDR3 size: 14 residues. Between the trimmed V and J ends, which lost 6 bases and 7 bases, there was a span of 17 bases. CDR3: CASSSDRSSYTQYF. The CDR3, as DNA: TGTGCCAGCAGCTCCGATAGGAGCTCCTATACGCAGTATTTT.

As regards this clonotype: At one end the junction does not follow the germline gene, possibly because of a read error. V is TRBV9 and J is TRBJ1-3; no reliable D call. The length of the CDR3 is 14 residues. Germline V lookup: CDR1 SGDLS, CDR2 YYNGEE. Here the CDR3 reads CASSVETGGNTMYF. DNA for the CDR3: TGTGCCAGCAGCGTAGAAACGGGTGGAAACACCATGTATTTC.

This clonotype was found many times. The rearrangement joins TRBV20-1 to TRBJ1-5; no reliable D call. Germline CDR1 is DFQATT and CDR2 is SNEGSKA (reference sequence). Trimming stripped 7 bases from V and 3 bases from J, with 16 bases between. The CDR3 has 14 amino acids. Here the CDR3 reads CSGLAGRVNQPQHF. CDR3 DNA sequence: TGCAGTGGTTTGGCAGGTCGTGTCAATCAGCCCCAGCATTTT.

A remark on this clonotype: This may be a read error, as it is one base from a much larger clone. The rearrangement uses TRBV20-1 and TRBJ2-7; D remains ambiguous. This CDR3 spans 13 amino acids. The germline V gene has CDR1 DFQATT and CDR2 SNEGSKA (reference sequence). V dropped 0 bases and J dropped 9 bases, with 15 bases sitting between them. CDR3 DNA sequence: TGCAGTGCTAGAGATCTTGGGGTGAACGGGCAGTACTTC. Its protein is CSARDLGVNGQYF.

A single count supports this clonotype. The V and J genes are TRBV2 and TRBJ1-4; tentative D call: TRBD1 (6 bases). This CDR3 has 13 residues. Deletions cut 10 bases from V and 3 bases from J, with 12 bases between. Looked up from germline, CDR1 is SNHLY and CDR2 is FYNNEI. This CDR3 is CATSGHSNEKLFF. The CDR3 region has the DNA TGTGCCACCTCGGGACACTCTAATGAAAAACTGTTTTTT.

This clonotype was detected many times. CDR3 loop: CASSITGQVYSGANVLTF. CDR3 nucleotide sequence: TGTGCCAGTAGTATTACGGGACAGGTCTACTCTGGGGCCAACGTCCTGACTTTC. The gene calls are TRBV19 and TRBJ2-6; 8 bases are a match to TRBD1. The CDR3 consists of 18 residues. CDR1 and CDR2 from the germline V gene are LNHDA and SQIVND (reference sequence). Trimming at V came to 3 bases and at J to 0 bases, leaving 7 bases not matched to a gene.

This clonotype was counted only a few times. V and J are TRBV20-1 and TRBJ2-7; weak D call: TRBD2 (6 bases). The V end lost 5 bases, the J end lost 2 bases, and 13 bases lay between the germline ends. Per the germline V gene, CDR1 is DFQATT and CDR2 is SNEGSKA (reference sequence). CDR3 length: 13 residues. The CDR3 sequence: CSAPREIPYEQYF. The CDR3 region has the DNA TGCAGTGCTCCCCGGGAGATTCCCTACGAGCAGTACTTC.

This clonotype has a count of ten or more. This chain uses TRBV12-3 or TRBV12-4 with TRBJ1-2; D may be TRBD1 (6 bases). This CDR3 is built from 12 residues. V was clipped by 5 bases and J by 6 bases, with 10 bases between them. CDR3 nucleotide sequence: TGTGCCAGCAGTCGTCACAGGGATGGCTACACCTTC. It is translated as CASSRHRDGYTF.

At least ten counts were recorded for this clonotype. This chain connects TRBV28 to TRBJ2-7, with a tentative D call TRBD2 (6 bases). V shed 6 bases and J shed 4 bases, with 19 bases lying between them. Germline CDR1 is MDHEN and CDR2 is SYDVKM. The CDR3 runs 15 residues. CDR3: CASSPPGSGTYEQYF. CDR3 nucleotide sequence: TGTGCCAGCAGCCCACCCGGTTCAGGGACTTACGAGCAGTACTTC.

This clonotype has a count of ten or more. The V gene is TRBV19, the J gene TRBJ1-5; 7 positions agree with TRBD1. CDR1 is LNHDA and CDR2 is SQIVND in the germline V gene (reference sequence). J was trimmed by 7 bases and V by 4 bases; bases with no gene match: 7. CDR3 size: 14 residues. The DNA for the CDR3 is TGTGCCAGTAGTAAGAGACAGGGCAGCCAGCCCCAGCATTTT. Its protein is CASSKRQGSQPQHF.

This clonotype was seen repeatedly, ten times or more. This chain links TRBV7-2 with TRBJ1-2; maybe TRBD1 (6 bases). The CDR3 is 15 residues long. The germline gives CDR1 SGHTA, CDR2 FQGNSA. With 5 bases removed from V and 8 bases from J, the gap between germline ends came to 21 bases. CDR3 region: CASSPLAGQGSGYTF. CDR3 nucleotide sequence: TGTGCCAGCAGCCCCCTGGCTGGGCAGGGGAGCGGCTACACCTTC.

This clonotype was observed at least ten times. The rearrangement links TRBV7-8 to TRBJ2-7; a weak D match, TRBD2 (5 bases). With 1 base removed from V and 1 base from J, the gap between germline ends came to 11 bases. Germline V gene lookup returns CDR1 SGHVS and CDR2 FQNEAQ. This CDR3 has 15 residues. This chain's CDR3 is CASSLVGGDSYEQYF. The CDR3 DNA reads TGTGCCAGCAGCTTAGTAGGAGGAGATTCCTACGAGCAGTACTTC.

This sequence joins TRBV7-3 and TRBJ2-3, with 11 bases lining up with TRBD2. The trim removed 5 bases at V and 4 bases at J, leaving 8 bases unmatched. The germline V gene has CDR1 SGHTA and CDR2 FQGTGA. The CDR3 runs to 16 residues. CDR3 sequence (DNA): TGTGCCAGCAGCAGTAGCGGGGGGGCCCCAGCAGATACGCAGTATTTT. Translated, it gives CASSSSGGAPADTQYF.

Note on this clonotype: Because the CDR3 is missing its conserved closing phenylalanine or tryptophan, this is likely a read error. This rearrangement joins TRBV7-9 to TRBJ1-3; 10 nucleotides line up with TRBD1. The ends lost 5 bases at V and 3 bases at J; junction bases unmatched: 4. Germline CDR1 SEHNR, CDR2 FQNEAQ (reference sequence). The CDR3 has 15 amino acids. DNA for the CDR3: TGTGCCAGCAGCCCTGACAGGGGGCTTGGAAACACCATATATTTG. It yields the protein CASSPDRGLGNTIYL.

This clonotype was recorded a few times. This sequence may be a read error, since a much larger clone differs from it by one base. The J gene is TRBJ2-7, the V gene TRBV9, with D possibly matching TRBD2 (5 bases). CDR3 size: 14 residues. The germline CDR1 and CDR2 sequences are SGDLS and YYNGEE. Here the CDR3 reads CASSVSGSRDEQSF. The CDR3 DNA is TGTGCCAGCAGCGTATCGGGGTCCCGCGACGAGCAGTCCTTC. Together with reference TRBV9 and TRBJ2-7, the CDR3 gives the full variable domain: DSGVTQTPKHLITATGQRVTLRCSPRSGDLSVYWYQQSLDQGLQFLIQYYNGEERAKGNILERFSAQQFPDLHSELNLSSLELGDSALYFCASSVSGSRDEQSFGPGTRLTVT.

The chain links TRBV6-6 to TRBJ2-1, with 9 bases aligning to TRBD2. The CDR3 has 16 residues. Per germline, CDR1 MNHNY and CDR2 SVGAGI (reference sequence). J gave up 9 bases and V 6 bases, and 15 bases lay outside the gene matches. The CDR3 here is CASSPRGGRDGGEQFF. CDR3 DNA sequence: TGTGCCAGCAGCCCGCGGGGGGGCCGGGATGGGGGTGAGCAGTTCTTC.

In the case of this clonotype: One end of the junction is discordant with germline, which a read error may explain. The J gene is TRBJ2-3, the V gene TRBV9; D is perhaps TRBD2 (7 bases). The CDR3 contains 15 residues. Germline lookup yields CDR1 SGDLS and CDR2 YYNGEE. DNA for the CDR3: TGTGCCAGCAACGTAGGGGGGGAAGGCACAGATACGCAGTATTTT. It translates to CASNVGGEGTDTQYF. The full variable domain, in which reference TRBV9 and TRBJ2-3 provide the parts outside the CDR3, is DSGVTQTPKHLITATGQRVTLRCSPRSGDLSVYWYQQSLDQGLQFLIQYYNGEERAKGNILERFSAQQFPDLHSELNLSSLELGDSALYFCASNVGGEGTDTQYFGPGTRLTVL.

The rearrangement uses TRBV2 and TRBJ1-2; D is perhaps TRBD1 (5 bases). Looked up from germline, CDR1 is SNHLY and CDR2 is FYNNEI. V was cut by 6 bases and J by 4 bases, with 24 bases left in between. This CDR3 has 17 residues. CDR3: CASRVPEQTRETYGYTF. The CDR3 DNA is TGTGCCAGCAGAGTCCCGGAGCAAACCAGGGAGACCTATGGCTACACCTTC.

This clonotype was counted between two and nine times. The gene calls are TRBV7-8 and TRBJ1-1; D is unclear. The germline V gene encodes CDR1 SGHVS and CDR2 FQNEAQ. The CDR3 loop spans 13 amino acids. Trimming shortened V by 5 bases and J by 4 bases, and 11 bases separated the two germline ends. The CDR3 bases are TGTGCCAGCAGCGGCCTGGGAGGCACTGAAGCTTTCTTT. Translated: CASSGLGGTEAFF.